The clone carrying this T cell receptor beta chain was detected a few times. TCRdb's table, derived via immunoSEQ multiplex PCR, lists solely in-frame clones and lacks some. The sample includes around 150,000 clones, 80% to 85% seen only once; the top ten take about 10%. This entry comes from a study of blood T cell repertoires in COVID-19. CDR1 is SGHRS, CDR2 YFSETQ, per germline. The V end lost 2 bases, the J end lost 3 bases, and 18 bases lay between the germline ends. This CDR3 spans 17 amino acids. This receptor was taken from an elderly woman with active or convalescent COVID-19. V usage is TRBV5-1 and J usage is TRBJ1-3; tentative D call: TRBD1 (5 bases). The sequenced sample was peripheral blood. The CDR3 is CASSLGSAGGIGNTIYF. In nucleotides, the CDR3 is TGCGCCAGCAGCTTAGGGTCGGCCGGGGGTATTGGAAACACCATATATTTT. Filled out from reference TRBV5-1 and TRBJ1-3, the complete variable domain reads KAGVTQTPRYLIKTRGQQVTLSCSPISGHRSVSWYQQTPGQGLQFLFEYFSETQRNKGNFPGRFSGRQFSNSRSEMNVSTLELGDSALYLCASSLGSAGGIGNTIYFGEGSWLTVV.